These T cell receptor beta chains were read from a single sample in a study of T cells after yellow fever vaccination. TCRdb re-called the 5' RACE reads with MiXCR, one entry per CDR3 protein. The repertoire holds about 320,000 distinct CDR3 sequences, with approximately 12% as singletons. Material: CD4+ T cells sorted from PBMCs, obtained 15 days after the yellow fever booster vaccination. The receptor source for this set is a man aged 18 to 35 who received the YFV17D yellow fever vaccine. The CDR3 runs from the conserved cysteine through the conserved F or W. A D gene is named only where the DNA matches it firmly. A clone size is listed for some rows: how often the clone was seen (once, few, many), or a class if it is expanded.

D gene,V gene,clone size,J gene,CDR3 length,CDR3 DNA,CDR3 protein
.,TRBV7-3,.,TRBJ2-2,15,TGTGCCAGCAGCCCCGGGGCCTCGAACACCGGGGAGCTGTTTTTT,CASSPGASNTGELFF
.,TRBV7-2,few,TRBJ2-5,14,TGTGCCAGCAGCTTAGTACGGCCTGGGGGGACCCAGTACTTC,CASSLVRPGGTQYF
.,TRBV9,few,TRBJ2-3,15,TGTGCCAGCAGCGTAGGGGCGACAGGTACAGATACGCAGTATTTT,CASSVGATGTDTQYF
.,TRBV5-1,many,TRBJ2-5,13,TGCGCCAGCAGCTTTGACAGTCAAGAGACCCAGTACTTC,CASSFDSQETQYF
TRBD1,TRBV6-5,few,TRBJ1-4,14,TGTGCCAGCAGGAAGGGACAGACTAATGAAAAACTGTTTTTT,CASRKGQTNEKLFF
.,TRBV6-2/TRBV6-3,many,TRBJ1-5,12,TGTGCCAGCAGTGACCCGAATCAGCCCCAGCATTTT,CASSDPNQPQHF
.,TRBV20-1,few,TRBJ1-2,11,TGCAGTGCTAGTATAGTAGATGGCTACACCTTC,CSASIVDGYTF
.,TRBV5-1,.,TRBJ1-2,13,TGTGCCAGCAGCTTAGAGGCTAACTATGGCTACACCTTC,CASSLEANYGYTF
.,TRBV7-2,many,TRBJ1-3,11,TGTGCCAGCAGCACGGGTTTGACCATATATTTT,CASSTGLTIYF
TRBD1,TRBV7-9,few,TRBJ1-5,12,TGTGCCAGCAGCACCGGGACAGGGCCCCAGCATTTT,CASSTGTGPQHF
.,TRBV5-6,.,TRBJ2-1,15,TGTGCCAGCAGCTTCGTCAGCTCCGGGGCGAATGAGCAGTTCTTC,CASSFVSSGANEQFF
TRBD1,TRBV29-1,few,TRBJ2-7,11,TGCAGCGTTGGCAGGGGGCGCGAGCAGTACTTC,CSVGRGREQYF